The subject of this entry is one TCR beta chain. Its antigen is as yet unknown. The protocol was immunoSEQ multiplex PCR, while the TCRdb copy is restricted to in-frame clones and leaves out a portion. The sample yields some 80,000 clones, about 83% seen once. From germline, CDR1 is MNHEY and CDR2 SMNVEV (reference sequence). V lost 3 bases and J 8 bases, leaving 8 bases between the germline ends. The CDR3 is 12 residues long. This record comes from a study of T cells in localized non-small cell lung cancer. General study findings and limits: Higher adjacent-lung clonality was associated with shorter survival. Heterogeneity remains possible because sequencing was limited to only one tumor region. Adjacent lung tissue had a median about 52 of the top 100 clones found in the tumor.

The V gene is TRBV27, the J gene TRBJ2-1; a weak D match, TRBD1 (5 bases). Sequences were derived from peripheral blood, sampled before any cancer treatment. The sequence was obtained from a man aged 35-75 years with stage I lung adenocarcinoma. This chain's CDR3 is CASSFGADEQFF. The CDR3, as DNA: TGTGCCAGCAGTTTTGGGGCAGATGAGCAGTTCTTC.